Sequencing of this T cell receptor (beta chain) was carried out in a study of shared clonotypes between healthy human individuals. Here immunoSEQ multiplex PCR was the method, and the copy in TCRdb shows in-frame clones only, minus some. The table records 550,000 to 700,000 clones, roughly 73% of them present only once. Germline V gene lookup returns CDR1 MGHRA and CDR2 YSYEKL. V was shortened by 4 bases and J by 2 bases, with 15 bases between the two germline ends. CDR3 length: 16 residues. V usage is TRBV4-1 and J usage is TRBJ2-1; TRBD1 might be the D (6 bases). The source material was memory CD4+ T cells sorted from blood. Subset: CD45RA-negative fraction. This TCR came from a woman aged 25 to 39 in good health. This chain's CDR3 is CASSPADSGTYNEQFF. The CDR3 DNA sequence: TGCGCCAGCAGCCCTGCGGACAGTGGGACCTACAATGAGCAGTTCTTC.